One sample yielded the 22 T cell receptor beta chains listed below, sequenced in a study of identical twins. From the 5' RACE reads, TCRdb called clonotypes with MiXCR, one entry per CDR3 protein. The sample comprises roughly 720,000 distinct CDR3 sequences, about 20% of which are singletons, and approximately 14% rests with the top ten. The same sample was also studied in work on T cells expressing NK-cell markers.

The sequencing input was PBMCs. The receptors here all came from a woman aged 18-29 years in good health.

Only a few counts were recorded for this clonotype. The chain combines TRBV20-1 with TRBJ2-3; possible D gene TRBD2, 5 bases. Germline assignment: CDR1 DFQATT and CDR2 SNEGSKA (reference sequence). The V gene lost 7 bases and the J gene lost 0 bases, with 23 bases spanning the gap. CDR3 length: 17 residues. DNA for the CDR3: TGCAGTGGTAAATCCCCCGGGCGAGGGTCTAGCACAGATACGCAGTATTTT. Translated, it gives CSGKSPGRGSSTDTQYF.

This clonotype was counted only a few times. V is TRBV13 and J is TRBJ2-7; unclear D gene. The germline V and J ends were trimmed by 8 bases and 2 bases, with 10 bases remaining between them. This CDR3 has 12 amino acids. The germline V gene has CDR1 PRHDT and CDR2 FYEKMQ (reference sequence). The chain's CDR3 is CASGGGAYEQYF. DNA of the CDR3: TGTGCCAGCGGTGGCGGAGCCTACGAGCAGTACTTC. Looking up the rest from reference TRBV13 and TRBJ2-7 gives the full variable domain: AAGVIQSPRHLIKEKRETATLKCYPIPRHDTVYWYQQGPGQDPQFLISFYEKMQSDKGSIPDRFSAQQFSDYHSELNMSSLELGDSALYFCASGGGAYEQYFGPGTRLTVT.

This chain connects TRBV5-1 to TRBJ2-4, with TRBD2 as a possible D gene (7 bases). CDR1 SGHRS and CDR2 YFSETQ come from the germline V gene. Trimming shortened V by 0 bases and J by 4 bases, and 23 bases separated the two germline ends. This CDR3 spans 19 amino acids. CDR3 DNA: TGCGCCAGCAGCTTGGACCCCCTCAGGGGAGGGAAGGGAAAAAACATTCAGTACTTC. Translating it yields CASSLDPLRGGKGKNIQYF.

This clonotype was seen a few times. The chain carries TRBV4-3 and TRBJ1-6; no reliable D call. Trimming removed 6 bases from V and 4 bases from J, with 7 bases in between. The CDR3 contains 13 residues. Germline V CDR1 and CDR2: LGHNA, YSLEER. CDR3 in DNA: TGCGCCAGCAGATTACAGTATAATTCACCCCTCCACTTT. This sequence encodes CASRLQYNSPLHF.

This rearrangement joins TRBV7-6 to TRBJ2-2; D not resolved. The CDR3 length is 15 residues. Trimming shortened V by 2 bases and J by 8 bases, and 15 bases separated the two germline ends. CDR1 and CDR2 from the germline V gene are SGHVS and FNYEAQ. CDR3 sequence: CASSLFWTGTGELFF. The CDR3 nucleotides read TGTGCCAGCAGCTTATTTTGGACCGGTACTGGGGAGCTGTTTTTT. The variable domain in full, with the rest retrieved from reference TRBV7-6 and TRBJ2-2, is GAGVSQSPRYKVTKRGQDVALRCDPISGHVSLYWYRQALGQGPEFLTYFNYEAQQDKSGLPNDRFSAERPEGSISTLTIQRTEQRDSAMYRCASSLFWTGTGELFFGEGSRLTVL.

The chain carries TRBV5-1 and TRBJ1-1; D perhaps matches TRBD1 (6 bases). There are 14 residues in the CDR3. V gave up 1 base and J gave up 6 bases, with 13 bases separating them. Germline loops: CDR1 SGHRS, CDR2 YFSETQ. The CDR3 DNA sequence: TGCGCCAGCAGCTTGACGGGACACTCGGCTGAAGCTTTCTTT. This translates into CASSLTGHSAEAFF.

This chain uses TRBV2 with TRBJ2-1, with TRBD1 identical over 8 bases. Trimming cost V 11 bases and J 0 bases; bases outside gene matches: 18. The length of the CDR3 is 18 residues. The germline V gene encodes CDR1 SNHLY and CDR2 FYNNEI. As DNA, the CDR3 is TGTGCCTTCAGTTCAACCGGGACAGGCCTAAGCTCCTACAATGAGCAGTTCTTC. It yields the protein CAFSSTGTGLSSYNEQFF.

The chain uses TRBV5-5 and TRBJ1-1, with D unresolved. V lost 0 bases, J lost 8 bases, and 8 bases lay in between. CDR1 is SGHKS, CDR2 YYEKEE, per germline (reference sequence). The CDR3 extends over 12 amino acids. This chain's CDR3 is CASSLAQEEAFF. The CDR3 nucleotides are TGTGCCAGCAGCTTGGCGCAGGAGGAAGCTTTCTTT.

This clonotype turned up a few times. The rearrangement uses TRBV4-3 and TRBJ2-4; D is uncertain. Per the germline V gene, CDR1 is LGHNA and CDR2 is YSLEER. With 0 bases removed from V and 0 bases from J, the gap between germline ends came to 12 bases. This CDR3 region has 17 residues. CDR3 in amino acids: CASSQEIMTQAKNIQYF. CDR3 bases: TGCGCCAGCAGCCAAGAGATAATGACTCAAGCCAAAAACATTCAGTACTTC.

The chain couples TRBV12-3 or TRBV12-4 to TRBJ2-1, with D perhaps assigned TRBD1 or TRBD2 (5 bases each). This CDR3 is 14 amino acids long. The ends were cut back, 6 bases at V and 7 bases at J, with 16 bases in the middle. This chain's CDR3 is CASRRVGTANEQFF. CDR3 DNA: TGTGCCAGCAGGCGGGTGGGGACGGCAAATGAGCAGTTCTTC.

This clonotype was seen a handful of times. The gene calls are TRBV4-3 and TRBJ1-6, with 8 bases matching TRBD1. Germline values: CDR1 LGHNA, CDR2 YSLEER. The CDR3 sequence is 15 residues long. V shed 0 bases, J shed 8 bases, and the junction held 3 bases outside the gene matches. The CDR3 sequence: CASSQEGQVDSPLHF. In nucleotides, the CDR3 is TGCGCCAGCAGCCAAGAGGGACAGGTTGATTCACCCCTCCACTTT.

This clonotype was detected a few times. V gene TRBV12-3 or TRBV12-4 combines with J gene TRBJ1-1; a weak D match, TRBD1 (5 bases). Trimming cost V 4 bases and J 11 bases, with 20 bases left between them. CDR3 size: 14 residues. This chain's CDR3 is CASSSAGGFSDAFF. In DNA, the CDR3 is TGTGCCAGCAGTTCGGCGGGGGGGTTTTCCGATGCTTTCTTT.

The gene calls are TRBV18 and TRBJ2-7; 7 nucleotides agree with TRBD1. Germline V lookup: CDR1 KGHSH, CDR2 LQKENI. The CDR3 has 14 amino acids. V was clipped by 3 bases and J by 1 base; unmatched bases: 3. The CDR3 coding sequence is TGTGCCAGCTCACCGGCCAGGGGGTCCTACGAGCAGTACTTC. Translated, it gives CASSPARGSYEQYF.

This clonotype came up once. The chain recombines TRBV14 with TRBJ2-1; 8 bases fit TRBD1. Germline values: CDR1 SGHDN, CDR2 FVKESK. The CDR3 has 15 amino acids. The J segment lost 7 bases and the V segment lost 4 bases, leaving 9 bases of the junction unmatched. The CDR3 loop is CASSPPDRVQNEQFF. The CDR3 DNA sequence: TGTGCCAGCAGCCCCCCGGACAGGGTGCAGAATGAGCAGTTCTTC.

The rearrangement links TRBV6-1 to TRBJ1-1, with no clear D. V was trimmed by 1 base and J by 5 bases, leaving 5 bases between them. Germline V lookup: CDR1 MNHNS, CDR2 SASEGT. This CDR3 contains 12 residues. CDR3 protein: CASSEVLTEAFF. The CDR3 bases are TGTGCCAGCAGTGAAGTGTTGACTGAAGCTTTCTTT.

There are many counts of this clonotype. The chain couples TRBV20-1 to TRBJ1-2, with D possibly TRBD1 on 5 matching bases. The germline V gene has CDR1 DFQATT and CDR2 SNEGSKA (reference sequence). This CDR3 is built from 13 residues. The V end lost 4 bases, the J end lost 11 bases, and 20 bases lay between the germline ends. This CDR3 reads CSATSGGDFEYTF. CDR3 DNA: TGCAGTGCTACCAGCGGAGGGGACTTTGAGTACACCTTC.

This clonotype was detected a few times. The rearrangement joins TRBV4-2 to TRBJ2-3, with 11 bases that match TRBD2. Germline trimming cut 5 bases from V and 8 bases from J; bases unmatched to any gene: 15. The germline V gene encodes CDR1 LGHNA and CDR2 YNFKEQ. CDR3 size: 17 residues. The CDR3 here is CASSFRLLAGEGSTQYF. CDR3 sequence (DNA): TGTGCCAGCAGCTTCCGCTTACTAGCGGGAGAGGGGTCTACGCAGTATTTT.

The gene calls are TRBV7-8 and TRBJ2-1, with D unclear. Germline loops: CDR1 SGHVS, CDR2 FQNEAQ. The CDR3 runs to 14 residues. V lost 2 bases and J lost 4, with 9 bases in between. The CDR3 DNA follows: TGTGCCAGCAGCTTAATGTCTCCATACAATGAGCAGTTCTTC. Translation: CASSLMSPYNEQFF.

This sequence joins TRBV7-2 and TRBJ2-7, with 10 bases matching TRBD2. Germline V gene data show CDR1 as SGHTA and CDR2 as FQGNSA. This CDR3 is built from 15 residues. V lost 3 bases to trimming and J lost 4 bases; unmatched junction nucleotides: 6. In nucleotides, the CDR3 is TGTGCCAGCAGCTTCCCTAGCGGGAGAGGGTACGAGCAGTACTTC. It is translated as CASSFPSGRGYEQYF.

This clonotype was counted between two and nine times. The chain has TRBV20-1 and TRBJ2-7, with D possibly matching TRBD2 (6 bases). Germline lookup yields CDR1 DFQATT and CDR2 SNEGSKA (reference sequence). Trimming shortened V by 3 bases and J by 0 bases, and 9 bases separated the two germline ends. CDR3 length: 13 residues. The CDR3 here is CSAREDYSYEQYF. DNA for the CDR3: TGCAGTGCTAGGGAGGACTACTCCTACGAGCAGTACTTC.

The CDR3 loop is CASSPPGQQETQYF. CDR3 in DNA: TGCGCCAGCAGCCCCCCCGGACAACAAGAGACCCAGTACTTC. The chain has TRBV5-1 and TRBJ2-5, with D maybe TRBD1 (5 bases). The CDR3 consists of 14 residues. The V and J ends lost 4 bases and 2 bases respectively, with 12 bases between them. Germline V gives CDR1 SGHRS, CDR2 YFSETQ.

The CDR3 DNA is TGCAGTGCTGGAACAGGGGTTGGGCAGTACTTC. Encoded protein: CSAGTGVGQYF. This sequence joins TRBV20-1 and TRBJ2-7; 7 bases are shared with TRBD1. The CDR3 is made up of 11 amino acids. The trim removed 5 bases at V and 9 bases at J, leaving 7 bases unmatched. Germline V gives CDR1 DFQATT, CDR2 SNEGSKA (reference sequence).